Below, one T cell receptor (beta chain) is given with its context. This entry belongs to a study of regulatory and conventional T cells in RAG deficiency. Generated by immunoSEQ multiplex PCR, the TCRdb table keeps only in-frame clones and is missing some. The profile shows about 6,100 clones, less than 95% of them singletons. The V gene lost 1 base and the J gene lost 4 bases, with 13 bases spanning the gap. The CDR3 is made up of 15 amino acids. Germline V gene lookup returns CDR1 MNHEY and CDR2 SMNVEV (reference sequence). The TCR sequence derives from a human donor with RAG deficiency presenting as severe combined immunodeficiency. This sequence joins TRBV27 and TRBJ1-1; a possible D gene is TRBD1 (6 bases). The sample comprised CD8+ T cells sorted from blood. The CDR3 reads CASSLWRGARTEAFF. As DNA, the CDR3 is TGTGCCAGCAGTTTATGGAGGGGGGCGCGCACTGAAGCTTTCTTT.